The clone carrying this TCR beta chain was detected a few times. Its cognate antigen is unknown. The source of the sample is a study of a mutant IDH1 vaccine in newly diagnosed glioma. The wider study: During weeks 1, 3, 5, 7, 11, 15, 19 and 23, patients received eight vaccinations.

V was shortened by 5 bases and J by 8 bases, with 13 bases between the two germline ends. Germline loops: CDR1 SGHNT, CDR2 YYREEE (reference sequence). CDR3 length: 13 residues. Time point described: week 11, during vaccination. The investigators gave 300 ug of mutant IDH1 20-mer peptide in each vaccine dose, together with topical imiquimod. Study results and limitations: Immune responses induced by vaccination arose in 93.3% of the patients. Seemingly, pseudoprogression had no relation to changes in the top peripheral T cell clonotypes.

Sequencing used immunoSEQ multiplex PCR; TCRdb keeps in-frame clones, though not all of them. The sample yields about 130,000 clones, around 80% seen once. The V and J genes are TRBV5-4 and TRBJ1-4; D may be TRBD1 (5 bases). The sequence derives from a man in his forties with glioma. The specimen comprised PBMCs, sampled from a glioma patient whose treatment included an IDH1 peptide vaccine. The CDR3 sequence is CASSPQGGEKLFF. The CDR3 coding sequence is TGTGCCAGCAGTCCCCAGGGTGGCGAAAAACTGTTTTTT.